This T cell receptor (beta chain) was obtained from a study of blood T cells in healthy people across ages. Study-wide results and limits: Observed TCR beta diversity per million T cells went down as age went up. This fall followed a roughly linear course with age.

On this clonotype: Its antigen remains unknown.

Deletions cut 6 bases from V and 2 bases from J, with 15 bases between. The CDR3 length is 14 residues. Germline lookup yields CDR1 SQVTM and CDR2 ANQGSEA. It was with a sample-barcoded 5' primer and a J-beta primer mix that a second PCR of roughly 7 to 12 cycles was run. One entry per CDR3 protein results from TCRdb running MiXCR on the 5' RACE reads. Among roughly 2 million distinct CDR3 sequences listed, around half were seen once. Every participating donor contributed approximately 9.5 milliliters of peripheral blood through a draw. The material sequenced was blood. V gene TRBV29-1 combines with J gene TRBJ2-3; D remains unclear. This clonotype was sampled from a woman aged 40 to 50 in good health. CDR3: CSVRDRTSTDTQYF. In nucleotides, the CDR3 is TGCAGCGTCCGCGACCGAACCTCCACAGATACGCAGTATTTT.